A single TCR beta chain is shown here with its context. This sample stems from a study of T cell responses to AZD1222 COVID-19 vaccine. Produced via immunoSEQ multiplex PCR; TCRdb's table is partial and in-frame only. The data contain fewer than 150,000 clones, around 88% of them singletons. This CDR3 has 11 amino acids. V lost 8 bases to trimming and J lost 5 bases; unmatched junction nucleotides: 2. Germline V CDR1 and CDR2: ENHRY, SYGVKD. This receptor was taken from an adult in good health. The gene calls are TRBV10-3 and TRBJ2-5, with TRBD2 matching over 7 bases. Sequenced here: peripheral blood, sampled on day 0 of AZD1222 vaccination. CDR3 sequence: CAIGRGETQYF. The CDR3 DNA reads as TGTGCCATCGGGAGGGGCGAGACCCAGTACTTC.